Here is one T cell receptor (beta chain) with its context. The antigen is undetermined. Clones were sequenced by immunoSEQ multiplex PCR, and TCRdb holds only the in-frame ones, with some missing. This table holds 85,000 to 95,000 clones, approximately 94% found once. This record belongs to a study of graft-versus-host responses after intestinal transplantation. Turning to the study itself: Induction using anti-thymocyte globulin, followed by tacrolimus and steroids for approximately 3 years, was given to all recipients. The study's findings and limits: Levels of circulating GvH clones at their peak were associated with early post-transplant HvG declines.

V gave up 10 bases and J gave up 2 bases, with 17 bases separating them. There are 14 residues in the CDR3. The germline V gene encodes CDR1 SNHLY and CDR2 FYNNEI. Sequenced material: unstimulated CD8+ T cells sorted from spleen or lymph node cells, taken before intestinal transplant. The V call is TRBV2, the J call TRBJ2-5; D perhaps matches TRBD2 (6 bases). The receptor was isolated from a human donor who received an intestinal transplant. The CDR3 bases are TGTGCCACCACGCCGGGGCTAGCGCAAGAGACCCAGTACTTC. Protein sequence: CATTPGLAQETQYF.